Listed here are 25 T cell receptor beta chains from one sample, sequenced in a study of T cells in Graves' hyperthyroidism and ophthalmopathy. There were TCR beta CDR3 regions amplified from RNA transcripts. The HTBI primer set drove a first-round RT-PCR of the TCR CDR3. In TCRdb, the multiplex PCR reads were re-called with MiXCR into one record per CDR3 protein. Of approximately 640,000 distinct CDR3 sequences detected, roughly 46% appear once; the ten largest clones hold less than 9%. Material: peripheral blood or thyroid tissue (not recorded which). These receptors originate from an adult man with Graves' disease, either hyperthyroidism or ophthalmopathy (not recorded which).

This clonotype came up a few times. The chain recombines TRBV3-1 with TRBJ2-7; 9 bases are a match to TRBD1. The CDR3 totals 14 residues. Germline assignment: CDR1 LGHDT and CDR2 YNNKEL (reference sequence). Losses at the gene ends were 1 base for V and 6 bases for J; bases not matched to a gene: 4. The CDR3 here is CASSQARTGVEQYF. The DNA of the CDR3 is TGTGCCAGCAGCCAAGCAAGGACAGGGGTCGAGCAGTACTTC.

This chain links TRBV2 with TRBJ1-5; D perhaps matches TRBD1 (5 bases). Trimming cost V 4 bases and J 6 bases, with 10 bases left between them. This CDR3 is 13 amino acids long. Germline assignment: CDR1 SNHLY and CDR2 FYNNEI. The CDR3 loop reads CASSGGEGQPQHF. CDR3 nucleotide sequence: TGTGCCAGCAGTGGGGGGGAGGGTCAGCCCCAGCATTTT. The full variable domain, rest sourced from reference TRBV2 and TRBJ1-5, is EPEVTQTPSHQVTQMGQEVILRCVPISNHLYFYWYRQILGQKVEFLVSFYNNEISEKSEIFDDQFSVERPDGSNFTLKIRSTKLEDSAMYFCASSGGEGQPQHFGDGTRLSIL.

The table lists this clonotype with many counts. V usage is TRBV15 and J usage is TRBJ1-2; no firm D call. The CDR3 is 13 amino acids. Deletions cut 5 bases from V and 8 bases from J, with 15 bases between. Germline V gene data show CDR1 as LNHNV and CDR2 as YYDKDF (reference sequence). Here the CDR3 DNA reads TGTGCCACCAGCGATTTGAGGGCGTCAGGCTACACCTTC. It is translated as CATSDLRASGYTF.

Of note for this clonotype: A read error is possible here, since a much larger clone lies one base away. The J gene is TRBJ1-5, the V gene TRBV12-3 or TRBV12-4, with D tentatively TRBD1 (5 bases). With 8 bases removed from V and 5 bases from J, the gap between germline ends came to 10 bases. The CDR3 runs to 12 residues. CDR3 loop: CASRDGHQPQHF. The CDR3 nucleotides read TGTGCCAGCCGGGACGGTCATCAGCCCCAGCATTTT.

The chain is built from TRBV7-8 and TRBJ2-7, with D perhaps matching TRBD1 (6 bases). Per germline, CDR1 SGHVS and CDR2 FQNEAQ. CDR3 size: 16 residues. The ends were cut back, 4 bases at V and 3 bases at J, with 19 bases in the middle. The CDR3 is CASSSQTGDYGYEQYF. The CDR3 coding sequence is TGTGCCAGCAGCTCACAGACAGGAGACTATGGCTACGAGCAGTACTTC.

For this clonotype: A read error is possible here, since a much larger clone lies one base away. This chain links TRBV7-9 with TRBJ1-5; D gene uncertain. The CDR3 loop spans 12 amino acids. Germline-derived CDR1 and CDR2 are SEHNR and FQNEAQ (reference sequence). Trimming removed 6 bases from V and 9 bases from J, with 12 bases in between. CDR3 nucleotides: TGTGCCAGCAGACAAGAAGGATCGCCCCAGCATTTT. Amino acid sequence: CASRQEGSPQHF.

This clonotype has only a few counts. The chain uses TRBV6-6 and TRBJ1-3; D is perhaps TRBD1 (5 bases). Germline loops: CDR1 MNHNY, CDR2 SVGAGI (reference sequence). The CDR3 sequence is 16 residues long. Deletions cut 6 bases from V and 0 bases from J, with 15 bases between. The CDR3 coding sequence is TGTGCCAGCAGCCAACCGGGACGGTCCTCTGGAAACACCATATATTTT. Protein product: CASSQPGRSSGNTIYF.

The chain's CDR3 is CSVAGFDSPLHF. CDR3 DNA: TGCAGCGTTGCAGGGTTTGATTCACCCCTCCACTTT. The rearrangement uses TRBV29-1 and TRBJ1-6, with D maybe TRBD1 (5 bases). CDR1 is SQVTM, CDR2 ANQGSEA, per germline. With 4 bases removed from V and 8 bases from J, the gap between germline ends came to 9 bases. This CDR3 spans 12 amino acids.

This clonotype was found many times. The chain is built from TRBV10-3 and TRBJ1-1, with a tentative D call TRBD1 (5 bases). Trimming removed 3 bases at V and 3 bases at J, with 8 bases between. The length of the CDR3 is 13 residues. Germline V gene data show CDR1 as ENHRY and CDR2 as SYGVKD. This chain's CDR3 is CAISDGRDTEAFF. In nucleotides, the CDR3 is TGTGCCATCAGTGACGGCAGGGACACTGAAGCTTTCTTT.

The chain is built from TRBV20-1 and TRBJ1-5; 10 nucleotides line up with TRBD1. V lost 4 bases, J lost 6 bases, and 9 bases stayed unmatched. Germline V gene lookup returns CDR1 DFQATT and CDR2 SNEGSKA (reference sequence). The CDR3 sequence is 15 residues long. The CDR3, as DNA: TGCAGTGCTAACGACAGGGGGCGCGCGGGTCAGCCCCAGCATTTT. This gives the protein CSANDRGRAGQPQHF.

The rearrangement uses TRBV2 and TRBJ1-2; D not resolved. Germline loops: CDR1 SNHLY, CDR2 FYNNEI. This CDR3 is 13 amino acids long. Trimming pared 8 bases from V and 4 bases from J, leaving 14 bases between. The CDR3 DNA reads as TGTGCCAGCGTTGAAGTAAGGGTCTATGGCTACACCTTC. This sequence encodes CASVEVRVYGYTF.

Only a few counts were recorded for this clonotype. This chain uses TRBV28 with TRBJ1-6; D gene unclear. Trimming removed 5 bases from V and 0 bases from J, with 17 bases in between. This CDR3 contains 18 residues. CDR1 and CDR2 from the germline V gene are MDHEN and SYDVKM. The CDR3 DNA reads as TGTGCCAGCAGTCCGCGGACCGGTATCAGCTCCTATAATTCACCCCTCCACTTT. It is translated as CASSPRTGISSYNSPLHF.

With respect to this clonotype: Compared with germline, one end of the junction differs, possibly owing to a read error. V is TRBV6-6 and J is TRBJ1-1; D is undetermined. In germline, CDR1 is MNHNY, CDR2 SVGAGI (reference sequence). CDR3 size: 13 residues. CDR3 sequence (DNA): TGTGCCAGCAGTTACGGTGCGAACACTGAAGCTCTCTTT. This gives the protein CASSYGANTEALF.

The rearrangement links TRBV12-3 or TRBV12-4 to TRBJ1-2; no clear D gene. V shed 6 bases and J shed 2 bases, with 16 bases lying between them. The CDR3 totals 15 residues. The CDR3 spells CASRSTMTVNYGYTF. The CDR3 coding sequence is TGTGCCAGCAGGTCCACAATGACGGTGAACTATGGCTACACCTTC.

The CDR3 region is CATSRVAGVNTGELFF. The CDR3 region has the DNA TGTGCCACCAGCAGGGTAGCGGGAGTGAACACCGGGGAGCTGTTTTTT. The genes are TRBV15 and TRBJ2-2; 9 bases line up with TRBD2. Losses at the gene ends were 3 bases for V and 1 base for J; bases not matched to a gene: 3. CDR3 length: 16 residues. The germline V gene encodes CDR1 LNHNV and CDR2 YYDKDF (reference sequence). Drawing the rest from reference TRBV15 and TRBJ2-2, the complete variable domain is DAMVIQNPRYQVTQFGKPVTLSCSQTLNHNVMYWYQQKSSQAPKLLFHYYDKDFNNEADTPDNFQSRRPNTSFCFLDIRSPGLGDTAMYLCATSRVAGVNTGELFFGEGSRLTVL.

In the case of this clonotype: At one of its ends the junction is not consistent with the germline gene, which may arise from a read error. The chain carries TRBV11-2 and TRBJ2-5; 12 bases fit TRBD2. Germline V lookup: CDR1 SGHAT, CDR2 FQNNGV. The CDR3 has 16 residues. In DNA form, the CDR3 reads TGTGCCAACAGCCCATCTAGCGGGAGGGCCGGTGAGACCCAGTACTTC. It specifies CANSPSSGRAGETQYF.

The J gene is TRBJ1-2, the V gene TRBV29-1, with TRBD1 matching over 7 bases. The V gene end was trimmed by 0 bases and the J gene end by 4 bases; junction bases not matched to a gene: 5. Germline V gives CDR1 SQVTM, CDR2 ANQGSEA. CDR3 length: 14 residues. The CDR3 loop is CSVEESGTAYGYTF. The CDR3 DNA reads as TGCAGCGTTGAAGAATCCGGGACAGCCTATGGCTACACCTTC.

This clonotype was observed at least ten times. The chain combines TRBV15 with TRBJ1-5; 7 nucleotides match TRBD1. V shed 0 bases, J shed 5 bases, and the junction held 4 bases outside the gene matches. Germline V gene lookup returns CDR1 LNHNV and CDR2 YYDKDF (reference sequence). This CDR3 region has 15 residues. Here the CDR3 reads CATSRDPQGDQPQHF. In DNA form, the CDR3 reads TGTGCCACCAGCAGAGATCCTCAGGGGGATCAGCCCCAGCATTTT. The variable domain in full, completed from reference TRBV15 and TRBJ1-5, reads DAMVIQNPRYQVTQFGKPVTLSCSQTLNHNVMYWYQQKSSQAPKLLFHYYDKDFNNEADTPDNFQSRRPNTSFCFLDIRSPGLGDTAMYLCATSRDPQGDQPQHFGDGTRLSIL.

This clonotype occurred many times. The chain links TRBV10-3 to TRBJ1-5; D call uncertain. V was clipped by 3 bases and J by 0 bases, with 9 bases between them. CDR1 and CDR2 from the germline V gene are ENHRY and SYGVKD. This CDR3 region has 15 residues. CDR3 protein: CAISEGLTSNQPQHF. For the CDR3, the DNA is TGTGCCATCAGTGAAGGTCTGACTAGCAATCAGCCCCAGCATTTT.

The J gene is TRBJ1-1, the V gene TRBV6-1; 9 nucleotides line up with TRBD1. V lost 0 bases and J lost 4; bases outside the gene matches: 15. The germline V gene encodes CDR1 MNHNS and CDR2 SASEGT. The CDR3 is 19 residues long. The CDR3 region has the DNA TGTGCCAGCAGTGAAGCGCTCCCCAGAAAGACAGGGGGAAGCACTGAAGCTTTCTTT. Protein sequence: CASSEALPRKTGGSTEAFF.

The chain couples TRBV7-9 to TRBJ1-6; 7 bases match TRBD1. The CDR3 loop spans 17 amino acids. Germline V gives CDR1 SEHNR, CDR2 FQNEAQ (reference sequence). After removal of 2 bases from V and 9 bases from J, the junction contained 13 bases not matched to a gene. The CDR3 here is CASSLLSDRKSISPLHF. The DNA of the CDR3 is TGTGCCAGCAGCTTACTATCGGACAGGAAGAGTATTTCACCCCTCCACTTT.

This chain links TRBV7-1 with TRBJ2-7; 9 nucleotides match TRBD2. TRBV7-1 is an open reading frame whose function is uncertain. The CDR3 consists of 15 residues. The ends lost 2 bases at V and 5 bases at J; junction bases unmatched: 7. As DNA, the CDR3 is TGTGCCAGCAGCTCAATCCCTAGCGGGAAAGACGAGCAGTACTTC. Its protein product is CASSSIPSGKDEQYF.

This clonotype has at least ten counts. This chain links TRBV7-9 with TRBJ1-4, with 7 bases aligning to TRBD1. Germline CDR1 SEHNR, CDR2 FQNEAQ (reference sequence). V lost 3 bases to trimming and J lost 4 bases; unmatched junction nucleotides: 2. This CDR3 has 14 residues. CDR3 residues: CASSFTGVNEKLFF. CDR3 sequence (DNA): TGTGCCAGCAGCTTCACAGGGGTTAATGAAAAACTGTTTTTT.

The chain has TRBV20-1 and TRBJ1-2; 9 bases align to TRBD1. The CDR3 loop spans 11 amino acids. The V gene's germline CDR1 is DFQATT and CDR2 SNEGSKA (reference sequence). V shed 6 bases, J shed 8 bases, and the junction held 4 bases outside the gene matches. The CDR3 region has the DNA TGCAGTGCCGAGACAGGGGGAGGCTACACCTTC. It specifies CSAETGGGYTF.

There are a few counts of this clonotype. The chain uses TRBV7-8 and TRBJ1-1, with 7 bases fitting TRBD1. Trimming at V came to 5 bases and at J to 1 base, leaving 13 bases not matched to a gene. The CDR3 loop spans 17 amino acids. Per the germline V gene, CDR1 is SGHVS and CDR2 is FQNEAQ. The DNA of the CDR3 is TGTGCCAGCAGCAAGAAGAAACGACAGGGATGGAACACTGAAGCTTTCTTT. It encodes CASSKKKRQGWNTEAFF.